This TCR beta chain was sequenced for a study of OX40 agonist ivuxolimab in advanced cancers. Study as a whole: The treatment was a fully human IgG2 OX40 agonist, ivuxolimab. Overall study results and limits: Within 6 weeks, CD4+ and CD8+ blood T cells expanded clonally at 0.1 to 3.0 mg/kg. Clonal expansion in partial responders at 0.1-3.0 mg/kg ranked among the lowest.

Repertoires were generated with immunoSEQ multiplex PCR, while TCRdb's copy carries only in-frame clones and drops some. Among tens of thousands of clones, approximately 89% were seen once, and the ten largest hold approximately 10%. Concerning this clone: The antigen remains unidentified.

Unmatched junction bases numbered 7, after V lost 2 bases and J lost 3 bases. This CDR3 is 16 amino acids long. The germline V gene encodes CDR1 LGHNT and CDR2 FRNRAP. The receptor was derived from an adult with an advanced solid tumor such as melanoma, head and neck, liver or kidney cancer. Sequencing was performed on CD4+ or CD8+ T cells sorted from blood, taken in a trial of the OX40 agonist ivuxolimab. The chain combines TRBV12-5 with TRBJ2-1; 7 nucleotides align to TRBD1. The CDR3 reads CASGLPLSGGYNEQFF. CDR3 nucleotide sequence: TGTGCTAGTGGTTTGCCCCTGTCAGGGGGCTACAATGAGCAGTTCTTC.